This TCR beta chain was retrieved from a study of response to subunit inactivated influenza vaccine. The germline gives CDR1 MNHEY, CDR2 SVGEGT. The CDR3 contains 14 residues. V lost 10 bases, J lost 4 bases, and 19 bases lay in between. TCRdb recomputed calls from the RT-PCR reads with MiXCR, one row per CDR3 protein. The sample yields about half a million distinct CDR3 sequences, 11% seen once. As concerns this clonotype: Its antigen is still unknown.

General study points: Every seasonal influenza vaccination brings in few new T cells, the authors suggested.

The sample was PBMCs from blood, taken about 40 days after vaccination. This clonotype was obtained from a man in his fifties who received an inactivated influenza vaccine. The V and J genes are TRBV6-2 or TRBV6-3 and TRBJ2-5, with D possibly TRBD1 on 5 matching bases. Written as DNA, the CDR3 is TGTGCCACTCTGGGTTTGGCAGGGATAGAGACCCAGTACTTC. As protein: CATLGLAGIETQYF.